This T cell receptor beta chain was recorded in a study of T cell repertoires in cytomegalovirus infection. As concerns this clonotype: The antigen is undetermined.

Trimming took 8 bases from V and 0 from J, leaving 13 bases between them. Germline CDR1 KGHDR, CDR2 SFDVKD. The CDR3 is 15 amino acids. TCRdb re-analysed the reads in MiXCR, keeping a single row per CDR3 protein. The table records 800,000 to 950,000 distinct CDR3 sequences, around a third of them present only once. This TCR was sampled from a human donor in good health (CMV status not recorded). Some clones in this sample may be carry-over from other donors' samples. V is TRBV24-1 and J is TRBJ2-1; D uncertain. The starting material was cultured CD8+ T cells from PBMCs, obtained from culture after CMV antigen stimulation. CDR3 DNA sequence: TGTGCCACCAATCCGACTCAAAGCTCCTACAATGAGCAGTTCTTC. This translates into CATNPTQSSYNEQFF.